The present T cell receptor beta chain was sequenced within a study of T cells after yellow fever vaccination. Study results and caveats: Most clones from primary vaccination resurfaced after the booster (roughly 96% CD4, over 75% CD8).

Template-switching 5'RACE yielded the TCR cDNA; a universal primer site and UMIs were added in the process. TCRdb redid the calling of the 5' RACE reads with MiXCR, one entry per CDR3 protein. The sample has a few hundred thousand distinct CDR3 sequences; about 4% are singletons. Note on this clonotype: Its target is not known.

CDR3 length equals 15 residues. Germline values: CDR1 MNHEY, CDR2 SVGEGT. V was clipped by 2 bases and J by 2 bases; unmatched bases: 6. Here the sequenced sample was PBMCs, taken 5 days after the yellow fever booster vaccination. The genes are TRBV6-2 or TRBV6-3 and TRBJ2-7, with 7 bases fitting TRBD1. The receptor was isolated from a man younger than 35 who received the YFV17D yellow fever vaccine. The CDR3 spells CASSYGDRDPYEQYV. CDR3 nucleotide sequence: TGTGCCAGCAGTTACGGAGACAGGGATCCCTACGAGCAGTACGTC.